Listed below are T cell receptor beta chains from one sample, sequenced in a study of cytomegalovirus exposure and HLA in healthy donors. Using immunoSEQ multiplex PCR, the repertoire was profiled, and TCRdb retains in-frame clones only, with some absent. The table has 150,000 to 200,000 clones, 70% to 90% seen once. Material for sequencing was PBMCs. Receptors originate from a man aged 30-40 years in good health and CMV-seropositive. Both conserved end residues are trimmed from each CDR3.

CDR3aa: AITPGGAGYEQY
v_gene: TRBV10-3
j_gene: TRBJ2-7

CDR3aa: ATKDRDRGADTQY
v_gene: TRBV19
j_gene: TRBJ2-3

CDR3aa: ASISADDGLF
v_gene: TRBV5-1
j_gene: TRBJ2-2

CDR3aa: ASSASDKAF
v_gene: TRBV2
j_gene: TRBJ1-1

CDR3aa: ASKWGGRTGELF
v_gene: TRBV6-6
j_gene: TRBJ2-2

CDR3aa: ASSYLGLAKNIQY
v_gene: TRBV6-5
j_gene: TRBJ2-4

CDR3aa: ASSPQGEAEKLF
v_gene: TRBV6-5
j_gene: TRBJ1-4

CDR3aa: ASSLKATSDYTGELF
v_gene: TRBV7-6
j_gene: TRBJ2-2

CDR3aa: ASSPPAGVAEQY
v_gene: TRBV7-9
j_gene: TRBJ2-7

CDR3aa: ASSLSVQGVF
v_gene: TRBV6-5
j_gene: TRBJ2-1

CDR3aa: ASSVVGGGDLY
v_gene: TRBV9
j_gene: TRBJ2-3

CDR3aa: ASSPSVGGNEQF
v_gene: TRBV10-1
j_gene: TRBJ2-1

CDR3aa: ASSESENQETQY
v_gene: TRBV6-1
j_gene: TRBJ2-5

CDR3aa: ASRRTSGGSFYNEQF
v_gene: TRBV19
j_gene: TRBJ2-1

CDR3aa: ASSQDQGYEQY
v_gene: TRBV4-1
j_gene: TRBJ2-7

CDR3aa: ASSLWDRDQAF
v_gene: TRBV5-6
j_gene: TRBJ1-1

CDR3aa: ASSGHRGGVSYNEQF
v_gene: TRBV13
j_gene: TRBJ2-1

CDR3aa: ASSYQGAGRFYT
v_gene: TRBV6-5
j_gene: TRBJ1-2

CDR3aa: ASSLPGSGNTIY
v_gene: TRBV11-2
j_gene: TRBJ1-3

CDR3aa: ASSLEASLYEQY
v_gene: TRBV5-1
j_gene: TRBJ2-7

CDR3aa: ASSIGLAGAYEQY
v_gene: TRBV19
j_gene: TRBJ2-7

CDR3aa: AITDTANYGYT
v_gene: TRBV10-3
j_gene: TRBJ1-2

CDR3aa: ASSPKGTAFYEQY
v_gene: TRBV5-6
j_gene: TRBJ2-7

CDR3aa: ASRGTVNTEAF
v_gene: TRBV7-2
j_gene: TRBJ1-1

CDR3aa: ASTDRGRGEEKLF
v_gene: TRBV6-6
j_gene: TRBJ1-4

CDR3aa: ASSTLAGSLTDTQY
v_gene: TRBV7-2
j_gene: TRBJ2-3

CDR3aa: ASTRQGEDTQY
v_gene: TRBV10-2
j_gene: TRBJ2-3

CDR3aa: ASSLDRGRRGYT
v_gene: TRBV5-1
j_gene: TRBJ1-2

CDR3aa: ASSRGLEEYEQY
v_gene: TRBV18
j_gene: TRBJ2-7